This T cell receptor beta chain came from a study of early T cells in non-severe SARS-CoV-2 infection. Turning to the study itself: Unsorted whole blood bulk RNA was sequenced, with unpaired chains. Study-level findings and limits: VDJdb-based matching was biased toward anti-spike CD8 responses and missed private and CD4 specificities.

As regards this clonotype: Its antigen is still unknown.

CDR3 size: 15 residues. V lost 6 bases to trimming and J lost 4 bases; unmatched junction nucleotides: 5. Germline loops: CDR1 MNHNS, CDR2 SASEGT. In the library, individual cDNA molecules carried attached unique molecular identifiers. MiXCR, applied by TCRdb to the 5' RACE reads, yields one record per CDR3 protein. This sample yields more than 90,000 distinct CDR3 sequences, of which approximately 13% are seen a single time; about 2% belongs to the top ten. The chain uses TRBV6-1 and TRBJ2-2, with TRBD1 identical over 10 bases. Sequencing used whole blood. The source of this sequence is an adult who was a healthcare worker with PCR-confirmed SARS-CoV-2 infection or an uninfected control (not recorded which). The CDR3 sequence is CASRGTGAITGELFF. The CDR3 nucleotides are TGTGCCAGCAGAGGGACAGGGGCTATCACCGGGGAGCTGTTTTTT.